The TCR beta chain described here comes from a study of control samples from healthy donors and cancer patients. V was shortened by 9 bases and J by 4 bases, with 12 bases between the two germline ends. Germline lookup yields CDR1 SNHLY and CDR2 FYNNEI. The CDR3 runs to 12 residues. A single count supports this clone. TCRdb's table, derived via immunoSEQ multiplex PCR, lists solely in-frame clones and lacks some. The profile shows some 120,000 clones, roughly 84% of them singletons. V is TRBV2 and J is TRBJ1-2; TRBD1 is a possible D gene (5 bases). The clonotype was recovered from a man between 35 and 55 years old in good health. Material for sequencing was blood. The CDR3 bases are TGTGCCAGGAAGAGACAGACCTATGGCTACACCTTC. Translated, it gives CARKRQTYGYTF. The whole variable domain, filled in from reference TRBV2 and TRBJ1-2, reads EPEVTQTPSHQVTQMGQEVILRCVPISNHLYFYWYRQILGQKVEFLVSFYNNEISEKSEIFDDQFSVERPDGSNFTLKIRSTKLEDSAMYFCARKRQTYGYTFGSGTRLTVV.